The rows below give T cell receptor beta chains drawn from one sample of a study of OX40 agonist ivuxolimab in advanced cancers. TCRdb's copy holds only in-frame clones and misses some; the assay was immunoSEQ multiplex PCR. The table lists more than 85,000 clones, 89% of them singletons. The material sequenced was CD4+ or CD8+ T cells sorted from blood, taken in a trial of the OX40 agonist ivuxolimab. The receptors were sampled from an adult with an advanced solid tumor such as melanoma, head and neck, liver or kidney cancer. The CDR3 runs from the conserved cysteine through the conserved F or W. A D gene is named only where the DNA matches it firmly. Some rows have no size entry. The others give once, few or many, or a class for an expanded clone.

d_gene: TRBD1
v_gene: TRBV5-1
abundance: NA
j_gene: TRBJ2-2
CDR3nt: TGCGCCAGCAGCTTGGTACAGGGGGAAGGCGGGGAGCTGTTTTTT
CDR3aa: CASSLVQGEGGELFF

d_gene: NA
v_gene: TRBV7-9
abundance: NA
j_gene: TRBJ1-3
CDR3nt: TGTGCCAGCAGCTTATCGTCTGGAAACACCATATATTTT
CDR3aa: CASSLSSGNTIYF

d_gene: NA
v_gene: TRBV7-2
abundance: NA
j_gene: TRBJ1-5
CDR3nt: TGTGCCAGCAGCTCGACGGACCATAGCAATCAGCCCCAGCATTTT
CDR3aa: CASSSTDHSNQPQHF

d_gene: NA
v_gene: TRBV11-2
abundance: NA
j_gene: TRBJ1-3
CDR3nt: TGTGCCAGCACCTGGGGAGGGGTTCGAGGAAACACCATATATTTT
CDR3aa: CASTWGGVRGNTIYF

d_gene: TRBD1
v_gene: TRBV5-4
abundance: NA
j_gene: TRBJ1-2
CDR3nt: TGTGCCAGCAGCCTTGGAGGGGGCCAGGGCTACACCTTC
CDR3aa: CASSLGGGQGYTF

d_gene: TRBD1
v_gene: TRBV6-6
abundance: NA
j_gene: TRBJ1-1
CDR3nt: TGTGCCAGCAGTGACGGACAGGTTTACGAAGCTTTCTTT
CDR3aa: CASSDGQVYEAFF

d_gene: NA
v_gene: TRBV5-1
abundance: NA
j_gene: TRBJ2-3
CDR3nt: TGCGCCAGCAGCTTGGCTATGGGGTTTCGCACAGATACGCAGTATTTT
CDR3aa: CASSLAMGFRTDTQYF

d_gene: NA
v_gene: TRBV10-3
abundance: NA
j_gene: TRBJ2-1
CDR3nt: TGTGCCAAGCCGTTACAGAAACCCCTTCAGGGTGAGCAGTTCTTC
CDR3aa: CAKPLQKPLQGEQFF

d_gene: NA
v_gene: TRBV5-1
abundance: NA
j_gene: TRBJ2-2
CDR3nt: TGCGCCAGCCAACGGCTCAATGACACCGGGGAGCTGTTTTTT
CDR3aa: CASQRLNDTGELFF

d_gene: NA
v_gene: TRBV5-1
abundance: NA
j_gene: TRBJ2-3
CDR3nt: TGCGCCAGCAGCCCGTGGGGCGGACGGGCCACAGATACGCAGTATTTT
CDR3aa: CASSPWGGRATDTQYF

d_gene: NA
v_gene: TRBV6-1
abundance: few
j_gene: TRBJ2-1
CDR3nt: TGTGCCAGCAGTGATTCAGGACAGATCTCCTACAATGAGCAGTTCTTC
CDR3aa: CASSDSGQISYNEQFF

d_gene: NA
v_gene: TRBV2
abundance: few
j_gene: TRBJ2-3
CDR3nt: TGTGCCAGCCGCCAGTTGACAGATACGCAGTATTTT
CDR3aa: CASRQLTDTQYF

d_gene: NA
v_gene: TRBV28
abundance: NA
j_gene: TRBJ2-7
CDR3nt: TGTGCCAGCAGGGACTATTGGGATTCCTACGAGCAGTACTTC
CDR3aa: CASRDYWDSYEQYF

d_gene: NA
v_gene: TRBV19
abundance: once
j_gene: TRBJ2-3
CDR3nt: TGTGCCAGTAGTGATACCGGGACACAGGAGAACACGCAGTATTTT
CDR3aa: CASSDTGTQENTQYF

d_gene: NA
v_gene: TRBV6-6
abundance: NA
j_gene: TRBJ1-1
CDR3nt: TGTGCCACCCGCGGGACTAGCACTGAAGCTTTCTTT
CDR3aa: CATRGTSTEAFF

d_gene: TRBD1
v_gene: TRBV6-1
abundance: NA
j_gene: TRBJ1-1
CDR3nt: TGTGCCAGCAGCCACGGGACAGGGAATGAAGCTTTCTTT
CDR3aa: CASSHGTGNEAFF

d_gene: NA
v_gene: TRBV7-2
abundance: once
j_gene: TRBJ2-7
CDR3nt: TGTGCCAGCAGCTTAGGTGGGGGCGAGCAGTACTTC
CDR3aa: CASSLGGGEQYF

d_gene: TRBD2
v_gene: TRBV30
abundance: NA
j_gene: TRBJ2-2
CDR3nt: TGTGCCTGGGCCGGGACTAGCCCCGGGGAGCTGTTTTTT
CDR3aa: CAWAGTSPGELFF

d_gene: NA
v_gene: TRBV7-2
abundance: NA
j_gene: TRBJ1-1
CDR3nt: TGTGCCAGCAGCTCACCCGTGGCGGGGTTCGTTCCTGAAGCTTTCTTT
CDR3aa: CASSSPVAGFVPEAFF

d_gene: TRBD1
v_gene: TRBV19
abundance: NA
j_gene: TRBJ1-5
CDR3nt: TGTGCCAGTAGTTGGACAGGGCCTCACAATCAGCCCCAGCATTTT
CDR3aa: CASSWTGPHNQPQHF

d_gene: TRBD1
v_gene: TRBV10-3
abundance: NA
j_gene: TRBJ2-5
CDR3nt: TGTGCCATCAGTGAGTCGCCCACAGGGGCCGACCAAGAGACCCAGTACTTC
CDR3aa: CAISESPTGADQETQYF

d_gene: NA
v_gene: TRBV29-1
abundance: NA
j_gene: TRBJ1-1
CDR3nt: TGCAGCGTTGATGGGGGGGTTGAAGCTTTCTTT
CDR3aa: CSVDGGVEAFF

d_gene: TRBD2
v_gene: TRBV7-9
abundance: NA
j_gene: TRBJ2-1
CDR3nt: TGTGCCAGCAGCTTAGGTGGGACTAGATTCAATGAGCAGTTCTTC
CDR3aa: CASSLGGTRFNEQFF

d_gene: TRBD2
v_gene: TRBV30
abundance: NA
j_gene: TRBJ2-7
CDR3nt: TGTGCCTGGAATCTGGGACTATCTTACGAGCAGTACTTC
CDR3aa: CAWNLGLSYEQYF

d_gene: TRBD2
v_gene: TRBV6-6
abundance: NA
j_gene: TRBJ2-2
CDR3nt: TGTGCCAGCAGTTACTCCGGACTAGTATCCGGGGAGCTGTTTTTT
CDR3aa: CASSYSGLVSGELFF

d_gene: TRBD1
v_gene: TRBV28
abundance: once
j_gene: TRBJ1-1
CDR3nt: TGTGCCAGCAGTTTGGACAGGGTCACTGAAGCTTTCTTT
CDR3aa: CASSLDRVTEAFF

d_gene: NA
v_gene: TRBV9
abundance: NA
j_gene: TRBJ1-2
CDR3nt: TGTGCCAGCAGCGTAGCGGGGGACGAAAATTATGGCTACACCTTC
CDR3aa: CASSVAGDENYGYTF

d_gene: TRBD1
v_gene: TRBV15
abundance: NA
j_gene: TRBJ1-5
CDR3nt: TGTGCCACCAGCAGAGAGGCAGGGGGCTTAAAGAATCAGCCCCAGCATTTT
CDR3aa: CATSREAGGLKNQPQHF

d_gene: NA
v_gene: TRBV30
abundance: NA
j_gene: TRBJ1-2
CDR3nt: TGTGCCTGGAGTACCAGGGTGGGCGGCTACACCTTC
CDR3aa: CAWSTRVGGYTF

d_gene: TRBD1
v_gene: TRBV4-1
abundance: NA
j_gene: TRBJ2-5
CDR3nt: TGCGCCAGCAGCCGAGAGGACAGGGGACTGTTAGGGACCCAGTACTTC
CDR3aa: CASSREDRGLLGTQYF

d_gene: NA
v_gene: TRBV4-2
abundance: few
j_gene: TRBJ1-5
CDR3nt: TGTGCCAGCAGCCAAGTGTTACGGGGTCGTTTCAATCAGCCCCAGCATTTT
CDR3aa: CASSQVLRGRFNQPQHF

d_gene: TRBD2
v_gene: TRBV7-2
abundance: NA
j_gene: TRBJ2-4
CDR3nt: TGTGCCAGCAGCCCCCCAGCGGGGGCCGCCATTCAGTACTTC
CDR3aa: CASSPPAGAAIQYF

d_gene: TRBD2
v_gene: TRBV27
abundance: NA
j_gene: TRBJ2-5
CDR3nt: TGTGCCAGCAGTCCCTCGGGACTAGCGGAAGAGACCCAGTACTTC
CDR3aa: CASSPSGLAEETQYF

d_gene: TRBD2
v_gene: TRBV11-3
abundance: NA
j_gene: TRBJ2-7
CDR3nt: TGTGCCAGCAGCCCCGGACTAGCGGGCTACGAGCAGTACTTC
CDR3aa: CASSPGLAGYEQYF

d_gene: TRBD1
v_gene: TRBV11-2
abundance: once
j_gene: TRBJ2-1
CDR3nt: TGTGCCAGCAGCTTAGGGGTCGGACAGGGCAATGAGCAGTTCTTC
CDR3aa: CASSLGVGQGNEQFF

d_gene: TRBD1
v_gene: TRBV28
abundance: NA
j_gene: TRBJ2-6
CDR3nt: TGTGCCAGCAGTCCGCGGACAGGGGCCTACTCTGGGGCCAACGTCCTGACTTTC
CDR3aa: CASSPRTGAYSGANVLTF

d_gene: NA
v_gene: TRBV2
abundance: once
j_gene: TRBJ1-6
CDR3nt: TGTGCCAGCAGTTTAGGACAGACTAATTCACCCCTCCACTTT
CDR3aa: CASSLGQTNSPLHF

d_gene: TRBD1
v_gene: TRBV5-1
abundance: NA
j_gene: TRBJ2-3
CDR3nt: TGCGCCAGCAGCAAAACAGGGGCTAGCACAGATACGCAGTATTTT
CDR3aa: CASSKTGASTDTQYF

d_gene: NA
v_gene: TRBV5-1
abundance: once
j_gene: TRBJ1-2
CDR3nt: TGCGCCAGCAGCTTGGATGGGGGTAGGGGGTATGGCTACACCTTC
CDR3aa: CASSLDGGRGYGYTF

d_gene: TRBD1
v_gene: TRBV15
abundance: NA
j_gene: TRBJ1-6
CDR3nt: TGTGCCACCAGCAGAGATTGGACAGGGGAACCTTCACCCCTCCACTTT
CDR3aa: CATSRDWTGEPSPLHF